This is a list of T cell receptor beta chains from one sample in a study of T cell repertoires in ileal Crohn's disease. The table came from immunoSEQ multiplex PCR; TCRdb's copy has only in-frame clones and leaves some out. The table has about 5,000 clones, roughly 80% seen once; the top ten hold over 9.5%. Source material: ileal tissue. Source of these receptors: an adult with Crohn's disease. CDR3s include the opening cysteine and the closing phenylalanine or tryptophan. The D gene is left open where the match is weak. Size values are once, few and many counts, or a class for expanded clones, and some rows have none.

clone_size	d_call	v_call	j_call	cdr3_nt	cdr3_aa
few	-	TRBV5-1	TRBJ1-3	TGCGCCAGCAGCTTGGACATCTCTGGAAACACCATATATTTT	CASSLDISGNTIYF
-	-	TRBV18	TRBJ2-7	TGTGCCAGCTCACCGCGAGGGAGCTCCTACGAGCAGTACTTC	CASSPRGSSYEQYF
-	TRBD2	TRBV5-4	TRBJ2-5	TGTGCCAGCAGCTCTCCGACTAGCGGCGAGACCCAGTACTTC	CASSSPTSGETQYF
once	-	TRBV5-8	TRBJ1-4	TGTGCCAGCAGCTCCGGCGGGGGTAGTAATGAAAAACTGTTTTTT	CASSSGGGSNEKLFF
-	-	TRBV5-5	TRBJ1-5	TGTGCCAGCAGCTTGGCCTCGGGCAATCAGCCCCAGCATTTT	CASSLASGNQPQHF
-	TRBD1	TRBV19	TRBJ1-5	TGTGCCAGTAGTATAGAGGCGACAGGGAATCAGCCCCAGCATTTT	CASSIEATGNQPQHF
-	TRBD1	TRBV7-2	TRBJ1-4	TGTGCCAGCAGCCAGGTACAGGGGGCGGCTAATGAAAAACTGTTTTTT	CASSQVQGAANEKLFF
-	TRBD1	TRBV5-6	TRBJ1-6	TGTGCCAGCAGCTTTTTTGGGACAGAGAATTCACCCCTCCACTTT	CASSFFGTENSPLHF
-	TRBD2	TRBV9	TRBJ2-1	TGTGCCAGCAGCGTAGGGGGGACTAGCGGGGGGAGCTACAATGAGCAGTTCTTC	CASSVGGTSGGSYNEQFF
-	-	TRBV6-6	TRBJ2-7	TGTGCCAGCAGTGACCAGGGTGGCCACGAGCAGTACTTC	CASSDQGGHEQYF
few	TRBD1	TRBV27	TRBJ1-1	TGTGCCAGCAGGCCTACAGGGGTGGAACGGAACACTGAAGCTTTCTTT	CASRPTGVERNTEAFF
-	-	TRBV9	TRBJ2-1	TGTGCCAGCAGCCCTCGGGACTTTGAGCAGTTCTTC	CASSPRDFEQFF
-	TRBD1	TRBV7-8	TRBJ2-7	TGTGCCAGCAGCGGCTTGGGACAGGGTTACGAGCAGTACTTC	CASSGLGQGYEQYF
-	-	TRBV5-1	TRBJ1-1	TGCGCCAGCAGCTTGGACAGAAACACTGAAGCTTTCTTT	CASSLDRNTEAFF
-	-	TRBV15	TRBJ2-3	TGTGCCACCAGCAGAGACAGGGGCGCAGATACGCAGTATTTT	CATSRDRGADTQYF
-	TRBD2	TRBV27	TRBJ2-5	TGTGCCAGCAGTCGCGCCCCTAGCGGGGGGCCGGCTTTCGAGACCCAGTACTTC	CASSRAPSGGPAFETQYF
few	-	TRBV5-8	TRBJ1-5	TGTGCCAGCAGGCATGGGGGGACCGATCAGCCCCAGCATTTT	CASRHGGTDQPQHF
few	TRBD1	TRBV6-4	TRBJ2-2	TGTGCCAGCAGCCAGGGACAGGCGAACACCGGGGAGCTGTTTTTT	CASSQGQANTGELFF
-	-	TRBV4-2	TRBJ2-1	TGTGCCAGCAGCGCCAATGGGGCGGGGAGCTCCTACAATGAGCAGTTCTTC	CASSANGAGSSYNEQFF
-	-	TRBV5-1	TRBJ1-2	TGCGCCAGCAGCTTGGACACAGGGATCTATGGCTACACCTTC	CASSLDTGIYGYTF
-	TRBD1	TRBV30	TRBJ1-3	TGTGCCTGGAGGCCCACCGGGACAGGGAAAGGAAACACCATATATTTT	CAWRPTGTGKGNTIYF
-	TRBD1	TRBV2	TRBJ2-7	TGTGCCAGCAGCGCAGGTTCGGGACAGAGGTACTTC	CASSAGSGQRYF
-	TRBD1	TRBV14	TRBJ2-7	TGTGCCAGCAGCCAAGGACAGGGGGCCTTCTACGAGCAGTACTTC	CASSQGQGAFYEQYF
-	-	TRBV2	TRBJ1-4	TGTGCCAGCAGTGTGGCAGGGGCTAATGAAAAACTGTTTTTT	CASSVAGANEKLFF
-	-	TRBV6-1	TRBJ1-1	TGTGCCAGCAGTGATACAGAGAACACTGAAGCTTTCTTT	CASSDTENTEAFF
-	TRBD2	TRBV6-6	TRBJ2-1	TGTGCCAGCAGTTTTAGCGGGGCCCACTACAATGAGCAGTTCTTC	CASSFSGAHYNEQFF
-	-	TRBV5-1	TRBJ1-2	TGCGCCAGCAGCCTGGGGGGGACTTACTATGGCTACACCTTC	CASSLGGTYYGYTF
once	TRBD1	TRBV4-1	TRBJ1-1	TGCGCCAGCAGCTTAGGACAGGTTGATGGCACTGAAGCTTTCTTT	CASSLGQVDGTEAFF
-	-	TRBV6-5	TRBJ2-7	TGTGCCAGCACTCAGGGCGGCAGGAGTACCTACGAGCAGTACTTC	CASTQGGRSTYEQYF
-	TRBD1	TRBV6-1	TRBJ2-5	TGTGCCAGCAGTGAGGAGACAGGGGGCCAAGAGACCCAGTACTTC	CASSEETGGQETQYF
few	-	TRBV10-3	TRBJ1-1	TGTGCCATCAGTAGAGGGGGTGACAACACTGAAGCTTTCTTT	CAISRGGDNTEAFF